This note documents a single TCR beta chain sequence. One end of the junction is discordant with germline, which a read error may explain. This CDR3 is 14 amino acids long. Co-extraction yielded RNA and DNA from around 20-30 mg of unsorted bulk tissue. Infection with HBV was chronic in patients; they were treatment-naive. The sample belongs to a study of tumor-infiltrating lymphocytes in primary liver carcinoma. A constant-region primer served to make TCR beta cDNA from about 500 ng total RNA. ARM-PCR, slightly modified, supplied the TCR beta libraries through three nested multiplex PCR rounds. Use of TRBV1-TRBV30 forward primers with a C-beta reverse primer characterized the first two PCR rounds, which lasted about 9 cycles each. TCRdb re-analysed the multiplex PCR reads in MiXCR, keeping a single row per CDR3 protein. The sample gives nearly 45,000 distinct CDR3 sequences, approximately 70% of which show up once; 15% to 20% is in the top ten.

The TCR was taken from a man between 40 and 49 years old with primary liver carcinoma and hepatitis B virus infection. The J gene is TRBJ2-1, the V gene TRBV12-3 or TRBV12-4; D uncertain. Sequencing was performed on liver tumor tissue from sampling region 2. Described subset: tumor region T2, inferior pole. In nucleotides, the CDR3 is TGTGCCTGCAATTTAGGCTCAGTTGACAATGAACAGTTCTTC. Residues: CACNLGSVDNEQFF.